A single sample is the source of the 18 T cell receptor beta chains below, sequenced in a study of blood T cell repertoires in COVID-19. TCRdb's copy holds only in-frame clones and misses some; the assay was immunoSEQ multiplex PCR. The sample carries 25,000 to 30,000 clones, approximately 83% recorded once. The source material was peripheral blood. The receptors come from a woman over 75 with COVID-19, enrolled during active disease.

The chain couples TRBV11-2 to TRBJ1-2; D perhaps matches TRBD1 (5 bases). Looked up from germline, CDR1 is SGHAT and CDR2 is FQNNGV. The ends were cut back, 1 base at V and 8 bases at J, with 11 bases in the middle. The CDR3 consists of 13 residues. The CDR3, as DNA: TGTGCCAGCAGCTTAGTCCAGGGCGGCGGCTACACCTTC. Translating it yields CASSLVQGGGYTF.

V and J are TRBV19 and TRBJ1-2, with a tentative D call TRBD1 (6 bases). From germline, CDR1 is LNHDA and CDR2 SQIVND (reference sequence). Trimming took 5 bases from V and 4 from J, leaving 11 bases between them. This CDR3 is 13 amino acids long. This CDR3 reads CASSPRTVYGYTF. CDR3 DNA sequence: TGTGCCAGTAGTCCAAGGACAGTCTATGGCTACACCTTC.

The rearrangement links TRBV29-1 to TRBJ1-2, with a tentative D call TRBD1 (5 bases). The CDR3 loop spans 15 amino acids. The germline V and J ends were trimmed by 3 bases and 4 bases, with 18 bases remaining between them. CDR1 is SQVTM and CDR2 is ANQGSEA in the germline V gene. The CDR3 DNA is TGCAGCGTTGACCTTTCGACAGAGGTGGGCTATGGCTACACCTTC. Translating gives CSVDLSTEVGYGYTF. Filled out from reference TRBV29-1 and TRBJ1-2, the complete variable domain reads SAVISQKPSRDICQRGTSLTIQCQVDSQVTMMFWYRQQPGQSLTLIATANQGSEATYESGFVIDKFPISRPNLTFSTLTVSNMSPEDSSIYLCSVDLSTEVGYGYTFGSGTRLTVV.

This chain uses TRBV4-2 with TRBJ2-1, with D possibly TRBD2 on 5 matching bases. Looked up from germline, CDR1 is LGHNA and CDR2 is YNFKEQ. The V end was cut by 1 base, the J end by 0 bases, with 10 bases between. CDR3 length: 16 amino acids. This CDR3 reads CASSQVGLSSYNEQFF. The CDR3 nucleotides are TGTGCCAGCAGCCAAGTTGGACTGAGCTCCTACAATGAGCAGTTCTTC.

This chain joins TRBV6-5 and TRBJ2-3; no definite D call. The germline CDR1 and CDR2 sequences are MNHEY and SVGAGI. This CDR3 region has 13 residues. The V end lost 10 bases, the J end lost 1 base, and 12 bases lay between the germline ends. The CDR3 protein is CATEAPGTDTQYF. DNA for the CDR3: TGTGCCACCGAGGCCCCCGGCACAGATACGCAGTATTTT.

CDR3 bases: TGTGCCAGCAGTTTAAGGGGGGGCAGTGGCTACACCTTC. Translating it yields CASSLRGGSGYTF. The chain carries TRBV27 and TRBJ1-2, with D maybe TRBD1 (6 bases). The CDR3 has 13 residues. Per the germline V gene, CDR1 is MNHEY and CDR2 is SMNVEV (reference sequence). Between the trimmed V and J ends, which lost 2 bases and 7 bases, there was a span of 11 bases.

This clone ranks as medium-sized. The V call is TRBV5-4, the J call TRBJ2-7; maybe TRBD2 (5 bases). The CDR3 runs 12 residues. V lost 5 bases to trimming and J lost 4 bases, with 10 bases between them. The germline gives CDR1 SGHNT, CDR2 YYREEE (reference sequence). The CDR3 DNA sequence: TGTGCCAGCAGTCACGGGGTATACGAGCAGTACTTC. Translation gives CASSHGVYEQYF.

V gene TRBV6-5 combines with J gene TRBJ1-6, with unresolved D. CDR1 MNHEY and CDR2 SVGAGI come from the germline V gene. This CDR3 contains 15 residues. Trimming took off 8 bases at V and 9 bases at J, with 20 bases between the two ends. The CDR3 reads CASQKETAAVSPLHF. The CDR3 bases are TGTGCCAGCCAAAAGGAGACCGCTGCCGTTTCACCCCTCCACTTT.

This sequence joins TRBV9 and TRBJ2-7; 11 nucleotides align to TRBD1. The CDR3 is 16 residues long. Germline CDR1 SGDLS, CDR2 YYNGEE. V was pared by 3 bases and J by 6 bases, with 11 bases of the junction left unmatched. The CDR3 DNA reads TGTGCCAGCAGCGCGGGACAGGGGGTACTCCTAACCGAGCAGTACTTC. This gives the protein CASSAGQGVLLTEQYF.

This chain joins TRBV9 and TRBJ2-1, with D tentatively TRBD1 (5 bases). There are 17 residues in the CDR3. Per germline, CDR1 SGDLS and CDR2 YYNGEE. Trimming left V 4 bases short and J 5 bases short, with 22 bases between. The CDR3: CASSILPRALRDNEQFF. The CDR3 bases are TGTGCCAGCAGCATCTTGCCCAGGGCCCTGAGAGACAATGAGCAGTTCTTC.

In this sample, this clone turned up once. The rearrangement joins TRBV9 to TRBJ2-3, with 9 bases lining up with TRBD2. The CDR3 consists of 16 residues. Germline CDR1 and CDR2: SGDLS and YYNGEE. V shed 4 bases and J 3 bases; nucleotides not matched to a gene: 9. CDR3 loop: CASSSPGLARTDTQYF. The DNA for the CDR3 is TGTGCCAGCAGCTCCCCGGGACTAGCAAGAACAGATACGCAGTATTTT.

The rearrangement links TRBV14 to TRBJ1-4; D possibly corresponds to TRBD1 (5 bases). The CDR3 runs 14 residues. The V end was cut by 1 base, the J end by 5 bases, with 8 bases between. Germline V CDR1 and CDR2: SGHDN, FVKESK. The CDR3 here is CASSQVGANEKLFF. The CDR3 coding sequence is TGTGCCAGCAGCCAAGTAGGGGCGAATGAAAAACTGTTTTTT. Supplemented by reference TRBV14 and TRBJ1-4, the full variable domain reads EAGVTQFPSHSVIEKGQTVTLRCDPISGHDNLYWYRRVMGKEIKFLLHFVKESKQDESGMPNNRFLAERTGGTYSTLKVQPAELEDSGVYFCASSQVGANEKLFFGSGTQLSVL.

This rearrangement joins TRBV11-3 to TRBJ2-2; 7 bases fit TRBD2. J was trimmed by 0 bases and V by 1 base; bases with no gene match: 2. This CDR3 contains 16 residues. Germline CDR1 reads SGHNT; CDR2 reads YENEEA. The chain's CDR3 is CASSLVAGANTGELFF. CDR3 nucleotides: TGTGCCAGCAGCTTAGTGGCGGGAGCGAACACCGGGGAGCTGTTTTTT.

V and J are TRBV2 and TRBJ1-1; D not certain. This CDR3 is built from 13 residues. V lost 6 bases, J lost 1 base, and 9 bases lay in between. Germline-derived CDR1 and CDR2 are SNHLY and FYNNEI. The CDR3, as DNA: TGTGCCAGCAGGTTGGCCCAGAACACTGAAGCTTTCTTT. Translated, it gives CASRLAQNTEAFF.

V usage is TRBV5-8 and J usage is TRBJ2-7; perhaps TRBD2 as D (6 bases). The V end was cut by 1 base, the J end by 4 bases, with 18 bases between. The CDR3 length is 16 residues. Germline values: CDR1 SGHTS, CDR2 YDEGEE. The DNA of the CDR3 is TGTGCCAGCAGCTTGATTCGACCCAGGGCGGGATACGAGCAGTACTTC. It specifies CASSLIRPRAGYEQYF.

The V gene is TRBV6-5, the J gene TRBJ2-3, with D tentatively TRBD1 (6 bases). Trimming stripped 8 bases from V and 2 bases from J, with 17 bases between. This CDR3 spans 15 amino acids. Looked up from germline, CDR1 is MNHEY and CDR2 is SVGAGI. The CDR3, as DNA: TGTGCCAGCGTCCCCGCAGGGGCGGTCACAGATACGCAGTATTTT. It yields the protein CASVPAGAVTDTQYF.

This chain uses TRBV7-6 with TRBJ1-2; D gene unclear. The V gene lost 0 bases and the J gene lost 1 base, with 9 bases spanning the gap. In germline, CDR1 is SGHVS, CDR2 FNYEAQ. CDR3 length equals 15 residues. CDR3 nucleotides: TGTGCCAGCAGCTTAGCCCCAGATATTAACTATGGCTACACCTTC. Its protein product is CASSLAPDINYGYTF.

This clone has just a few counts. The gene calls are TRBV5-6 and TRBJ2-7; unclear D gene. This CDR3 is 14 amino acids long. Trimming took off 4 bases at V and 0 bases at J, with 11 bases between the two ends. Germline V CDR1 and CDR2: SGHDT, YYEEEE. Here the CDR3 DNA reads TGTGCCAGCAGCAATGGCAGGCGCTCCTACGAGCAGTACTTC. It is translated as CASSNGRRSYEQYF.